This TCR beta chain stems from a study of early T cells in non-severe SARS-CoV-2 infection. Using its own MiXCR run on the 5' RACE reads, TCRdb lists one record per CDR3 protein. The sample carries approximately 50,000 distinct CDR3 sequences, 8% to 9% recorded once. The CDR3 length is 15 residues. V was clipped by 6 bases and J by 5 bases, with 17 bases between them. Sequenced sample: whole blood. The TCR originated in an adult who was a healthcare worker with PCR-confirmed SARS-CoV-2 infection or an uninfected control (not recorded which). This sequence joins TRBV12-3 or TRBV12-4 and TRBJ1-5, with a weak D call TRBD1 (5 bases). CDR3 sequence reads: CASSYGHRLDQPQHF. CDR3 coding DNA: TGTGCCAGCAGCTACGGACACAGGCTGGATCAGCCCCAGCATTTT.